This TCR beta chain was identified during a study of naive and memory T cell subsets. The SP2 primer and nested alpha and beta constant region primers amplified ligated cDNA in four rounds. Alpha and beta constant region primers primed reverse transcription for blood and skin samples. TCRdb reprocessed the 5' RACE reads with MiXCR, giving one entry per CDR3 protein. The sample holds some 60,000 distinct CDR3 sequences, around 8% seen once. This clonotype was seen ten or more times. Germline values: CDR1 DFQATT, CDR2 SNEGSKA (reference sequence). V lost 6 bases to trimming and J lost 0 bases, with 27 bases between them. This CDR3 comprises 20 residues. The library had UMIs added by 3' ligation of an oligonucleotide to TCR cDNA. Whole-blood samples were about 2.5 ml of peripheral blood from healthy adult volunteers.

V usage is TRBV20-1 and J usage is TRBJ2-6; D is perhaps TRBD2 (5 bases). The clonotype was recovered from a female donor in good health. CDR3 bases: TGCAGTGCCACAACTACGATAGCGCCCTACGACTTCTCTGGGGCCAACGTCCTGACTTTC. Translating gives CSATTTIAPYDFSGANVLTF.